The clone carrying this T cell receptor (beta chain) has just a few counts. Its antigen is not known. The source of the sample is a study of early T cells in non-severe SARS-CoV-2 infection. Overall study: Investigators sequenced bulk RNA drawn from unsorted whole blood, and chains remained unpaired.

General observations from the study: A preference for anti-spike CD8 responses marked VDJdb matching, which missed private and CD4 specificities.

Unique molecular identifiers were attached to individual cDNA molecules. TCRdb reprocessed the 5' RACE reads via MiXCR and lists one record per CDR3 protein. Altogether 64,000 or so distinct CDR3 sequences are present, around 13% being singletons, with the ten largest covering 4% to 5%. The CDR3 runs 12 residues. Germline-derived CDR1 and CDR2 are SNHLY and FYNNEI. Trimming shortened V by 10 bases and J by 5 bases, and 13 bases separated the two germline ends. The chain uses TRBV2 and TRBJ2-3, with D maybe TRBD2 (6 bases). The sequencing sample was made of whole blood. The receptor's source is an adult who was a healthcare worker with PCR-confirmed SARS-CoV-2 infection or an uninfected control (not recorded which). DNA for the CDR3: TGTGCCACTCGACTAGACAGAGATACGCAGTATTTT. Translated: CATRLDRDTQYF.